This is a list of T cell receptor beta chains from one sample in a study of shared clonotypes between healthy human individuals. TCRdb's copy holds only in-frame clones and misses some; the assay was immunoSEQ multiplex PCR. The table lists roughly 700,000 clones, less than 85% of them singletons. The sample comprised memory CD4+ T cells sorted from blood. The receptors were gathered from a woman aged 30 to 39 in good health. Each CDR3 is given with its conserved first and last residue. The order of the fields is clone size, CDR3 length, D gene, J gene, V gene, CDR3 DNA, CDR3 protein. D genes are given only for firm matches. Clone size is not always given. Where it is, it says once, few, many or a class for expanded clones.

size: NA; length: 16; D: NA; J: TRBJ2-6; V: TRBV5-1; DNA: TGCGCCAGCAGCTTGGTCCAGAACTCTGGGGCCAACGTCCTGACTTTC; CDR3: CASSLVQNSGANVLTF
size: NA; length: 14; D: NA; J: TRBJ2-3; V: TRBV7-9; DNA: TGTGCCAGCAGCCACAGCGCCCTCGCAGATACGCAGTATTTT; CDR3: CASSHSALADTQYF
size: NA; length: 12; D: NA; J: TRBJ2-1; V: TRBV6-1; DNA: TGTGCCAGCAGGGACTCCTACAATGAGCAGTTCTTC; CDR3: CASRDSYNEQFF
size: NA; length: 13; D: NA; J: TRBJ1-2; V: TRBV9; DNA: TGTGCCAGCAGCGTAGCCGGGGGCGCTGGCTACACCTTC; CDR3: CASSVAGGAGYTF
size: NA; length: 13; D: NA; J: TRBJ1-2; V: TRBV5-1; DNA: TGCGCCAGCAGCCCTGGGACGTCTGAAGGCTACACCTTC; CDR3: CASSPGTSEGYTF
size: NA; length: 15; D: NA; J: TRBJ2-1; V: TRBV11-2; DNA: TGTGCCAGCAGCTTCGCGGGCGCCAACGGTGGTGAGCAGTTCTTC; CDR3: CASSFAGANGGEQFF
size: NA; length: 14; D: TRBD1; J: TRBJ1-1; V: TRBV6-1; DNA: TGTGCCAGCAGGCCAACAGGGGGCAACACTGAAGCTTTCTTT; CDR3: CASRPTGGNTEAFF
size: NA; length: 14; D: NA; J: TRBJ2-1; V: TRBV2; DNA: TGTGCCAGCAGTGAAGCGACTAGTGGGACTCGGCAGTTCTTC; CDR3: CASSEATSGTRQFF
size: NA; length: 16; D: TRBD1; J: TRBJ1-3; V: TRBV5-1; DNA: TGCGCCAGCAGCGCGGAATCGGACAGGGGTGGAAACACCATATATTTT; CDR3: CASSAESDRGGNTIYF
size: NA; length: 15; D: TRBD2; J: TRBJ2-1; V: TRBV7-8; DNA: TGTGCCAGCAGCTTAGTTGGCGGGAGGTACAATGAGCAGTTCTTC; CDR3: CASSLVGGRYNEQFF
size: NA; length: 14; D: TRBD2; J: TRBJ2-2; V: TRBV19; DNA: TGTGCCAGTAGGCCTAGCGGAGACACCGGGGAGCTGTTTTTT; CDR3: CASRPSGDTGELFF
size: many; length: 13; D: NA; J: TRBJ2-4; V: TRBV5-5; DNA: TGTGCCAGCAGCTTAGAAGAGCCAACCATTCAGTACTTC; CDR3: CASSLEEPTIQYF
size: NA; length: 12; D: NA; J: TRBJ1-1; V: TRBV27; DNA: TGTGCCAGCAGTTCAGGGTTCACTGAAGCTTTCTTT; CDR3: CASSSGFTEAFF
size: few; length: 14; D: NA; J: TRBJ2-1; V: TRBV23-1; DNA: TGCGCCAGCAGTCAATCGGTACCCTACAATGAGCAGTTCTTC; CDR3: CASSQSVPYNEQFF
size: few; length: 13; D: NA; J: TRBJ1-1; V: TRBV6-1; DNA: TGTGCCAGCAGTGACGCTGCTAACACTGAAGCTTTCTTT; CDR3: CASSDAANTEAFF
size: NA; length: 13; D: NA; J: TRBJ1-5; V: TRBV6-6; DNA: TGTGCCAGCAGTGCAAGGACGGTGCAGCCCCAGCATTTT; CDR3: CASSARTVQPQHF
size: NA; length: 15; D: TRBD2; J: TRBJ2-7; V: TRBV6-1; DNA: TGTGCCAGCAGTGAAAGGTCGCGGGAGAGGAACGAGCAGTACTTC; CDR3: CASSERSRERNEQYF
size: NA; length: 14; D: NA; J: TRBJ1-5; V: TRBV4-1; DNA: TGCGCCAGCAGCCAAGCGCCGGTCTGGCAGCCCCAGCATTTT; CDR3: CASSQAPVWQPQHF
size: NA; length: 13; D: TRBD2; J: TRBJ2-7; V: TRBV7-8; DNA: TGTGCCAGCAGTGGAGCGGGAGAAGGCGAGCAGTACTTC; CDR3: CASSGAGEGEQYF
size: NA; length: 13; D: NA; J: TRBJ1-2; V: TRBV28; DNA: TGTGCCAGCGGGCAGGTCGGCGTCCGTGGCTACACCTTC; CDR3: CASGQVGVRGYTF
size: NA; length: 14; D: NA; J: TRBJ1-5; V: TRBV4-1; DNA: TGCGCCAGCAGCGGGACAACCCTTAATCAGCCCCAGCATTTT; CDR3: CASSGTTLNQPQHF
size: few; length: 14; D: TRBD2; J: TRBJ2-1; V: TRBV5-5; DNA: TGTGCCAGCAGCTTGGGTTCGCGGGAGGGCCGAAGGTTCTTC; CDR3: CASSLGSREGRRFF
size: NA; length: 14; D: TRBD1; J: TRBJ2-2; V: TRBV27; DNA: TGTGCCAGCAAACAGGGGGTGAACACCGGGGAGCTGTTTTTT; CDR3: CASKQGVNTGELFF
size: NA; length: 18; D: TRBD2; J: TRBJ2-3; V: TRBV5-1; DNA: TGCGCCAGCAGCGCCGGACGGATAAAGCGGGGAGGCACAGATACGCAGTATTTT; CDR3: CASSAGRIKRGGTDTQYF
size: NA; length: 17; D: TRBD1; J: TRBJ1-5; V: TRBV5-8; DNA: TGTGCCAGCAGCTTGGTGGGACAGACGGATAGCAATCAGCCCCAGCATTTT; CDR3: CASSLVGQTDSNQPQHF
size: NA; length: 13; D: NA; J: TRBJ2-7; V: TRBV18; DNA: TGTGCCAGCTCACCGTTAAGGATCTACGAGCAGTACTTC; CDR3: CASSPLRIYEQYF
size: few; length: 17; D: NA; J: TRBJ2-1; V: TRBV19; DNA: TGTGCCAGTAGTATAGAAAGGGGGGCTAGCTCCTACAATGAGCAGTTCTTC; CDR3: CASSIERGASSYNEQFF
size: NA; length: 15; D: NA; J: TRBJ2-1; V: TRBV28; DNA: TGTGCCAGCAGTTCCGGGCCCAACTATGGGGATGAGCAGTTCTTC; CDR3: CASSSGPNYGDEQFF
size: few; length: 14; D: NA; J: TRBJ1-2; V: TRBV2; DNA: TGTGCCAGCAGTGAGCGGGGAGCTAACTATGGCTACACCTTC; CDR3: CASSERGANYGYTF
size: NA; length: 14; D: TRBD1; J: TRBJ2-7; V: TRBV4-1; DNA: TGCGCCAGCAGCCAAGGGACAGGGTCAAAAGAGCAGTACTTC; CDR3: CASSQGTGSKEQYF
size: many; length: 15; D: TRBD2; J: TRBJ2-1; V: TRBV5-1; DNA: TGCGCCAGCAGCTTGTCCAGCGGGAGCTACAATGAGCAGTTCTTC; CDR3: CASSLSSGSYNEQFF
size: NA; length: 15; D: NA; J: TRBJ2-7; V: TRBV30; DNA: TGTGCCTGGACGGAGCAGGCGATACCTTCCTACGAGCAGTACTTC; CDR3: CAWTEQAIPSYEQYF
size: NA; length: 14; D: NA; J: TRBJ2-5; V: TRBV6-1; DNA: TGTGCCAGCAGTTTGACAGAGTTCCAAGAGACCCAGTACTTC; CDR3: CASSLTEFQETQYF
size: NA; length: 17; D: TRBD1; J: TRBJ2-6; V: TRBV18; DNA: TGTGCCAGCTCACCAATCGGACAGGGGTCTGGGGCCAACGTCCTGACTTTC; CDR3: CASSPIGQGSGANVLTF
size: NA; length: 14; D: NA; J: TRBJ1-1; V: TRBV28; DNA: TGTGCCAGCAGTTTCCCTCGGCTCTACCTAGGGGCTTTCTTT; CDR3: CASSFPRLYLGAFF
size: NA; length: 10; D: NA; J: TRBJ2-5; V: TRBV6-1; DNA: TGTGCCGTCTGGTATCCGACCCAGTACTTC; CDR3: CAVWYPTQYF
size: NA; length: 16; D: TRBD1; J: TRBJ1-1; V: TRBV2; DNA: TGTGCCAGCAGGAGGCCGGGACAGGCAGAAGGGCATGAAGCTTTCTTT; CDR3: CASRRPGQAEGHEAFF
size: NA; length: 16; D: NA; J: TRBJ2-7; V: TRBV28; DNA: TGTGCCAGCAGTCCGTATATGGGGAGGAGCTCCTACGAGCAGTACTTC; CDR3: CASSPYMGRSSYEQYF
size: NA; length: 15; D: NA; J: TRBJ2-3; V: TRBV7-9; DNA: TGTGCCAGCAGCCCACAACTAAGCCCCGCAGATACGCAGTATTTT; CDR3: CASSPQLSPADTQYF
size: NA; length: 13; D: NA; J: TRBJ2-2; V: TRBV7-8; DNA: TGTGCCAGCAGCAAACGGTCGGCCGGGGAGCTGTTTTTT; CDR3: CASSKRSAGELFF
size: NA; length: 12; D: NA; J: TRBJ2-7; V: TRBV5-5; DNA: TGTGCCAGCAGCAGCCGGGCTCGCGAGCAGTACTTC; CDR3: CASSSRAREQYF
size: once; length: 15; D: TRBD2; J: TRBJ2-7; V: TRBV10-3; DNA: TGTGCCTCTAGACTAGCGGGGGAGAGCTCCTACGAGCAGTACTTC; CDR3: CASRLAGESSYEQYF